A selection of T cell receptor beta chains follows, all from one sample in a study of T-cell reconstitution after alpha-beta-depleted transplantation in children. MiXCR, applied by TCRdb to the PCR reads, yields one record per CDR3 protein. The data hold over 400,000 distinct CDR3 sequences, with roughly two fifths observed a single time. Here the sequenced sample was PBMCs, taken before TCRalphabeta/CD19-depleted stem cell transplant. The receptors derive from a girl between 2 and 10 years old with aplastic anemia, due to receive a stem cell transplant. Each CDR3 is given with its conserved first and last residue. D genes are given only for firm matches. The size entry is marked missing in some rows and otherwise reads once, few, many or a size class.

CAISESGSGGISNEQFF	TGTGCCATCAGTGAGTCGGGTAGCGGGGGAATTTCCAATGAGCAGTTCTTC	TRBD2	many	TRBV10-3	TRBJ2-1
CATSRDTGGLDLSF	TGTGCCACCAGCAGAGATACCGGGGGACTAGATTTGTCCTTC	TRBD2	once	TRBV15	TRBJ2-1
CASSVPWGEYNEQFF	TGCGCCAGCAGCGTCCCTTGGGGGGAGTACAATGAGCAGTTCTTC	-	-	TRBV10-2	TRBJ2-1
CASSLARRGGAHNEQFF	TGTGCCAGCAGCTTAGCTCGACGCGGGGGGGCCCACAATGAGCAGTTCTTC	TRBD2	few	TRBV7-2	TRBJ2-1
CASSRELRQYF	TGTGCCAGCAGCCGGGAGTTACGGCAGTACTTC	-	-	TRBV3-1	TRBJ2-5
CASSSAPVSTLARDEQFF	TGTGCCAGCAGCTCGGCTCCAGTTTCAACGTTAGCAAGGGATGAGCAGTTCTTC	-	few	TRBV5-4	TRBJ2-1
CASSLVSRRLAEAFF	TGCGCCAGCAGCTTGGTATCACGGAGATTGGCTGAAGCTTTCTTT	-	-	TRBV5-1	TRBJ1-1
CSVQTSANTDTQYF	TGCAGCGTACAAACTAGCGCGAACACAGATACGCAGTATTTT	TRBD2	-	TRBV29-1	TRBJ2-3
CAISEPDRNTEAFF	TGTGCCATCAGTGAGCCGGACAGGAACACTGAAGCTTTCTTT	-	few	TRBV10-3	TRBJ1-1
CASKDNSNTDTQYF	TGTGCCAGCAAGGACAACTCGAACACAGATACGCAGTATTTT	-	-	TRBV28	TRBJ2-3
CASSTGTGVYSNQPQHF	TGTGCCAGCAGCACCGGGACAGGGGTTTATAGCAATCAGCCCCAGCATTTT	TRBD1	-	TRBV28	TRBJ1-5
CASASIAGDYNEQFF	TGTGCCAGCGCGTCCATAGCGGGTGATTACAATGAGCAGTTCTTC	TRBD2	-	TRBV6-4	TRBJ2-1
CASSEDGYNQPQHF	TGTGCCAGCAGTGAGGACGGATACAATCAGCCCCAGCATTTT	-	-	TRBV6-2/TRBV6-3	TRBJ1-5
CASSLWTESSTDTQYF	TGTGCCAGCAGCTTGTGGACAGAATCTAGCACAGATACGCAGTATTTT	-	-	TRBV11-2	TRBJ2-3
CASSGTSGITGELFF	TGTGCCAGCAGCGGGACTAGCGGAATCACCGGGGAGCTGTTTTTT	TRBD2	few	TRBV11-1	TRBJ2-2
CAIGTLNTGELFF	TGTGCCATCGGGACTTTGAACACCGGGGAGCTGTTTTTT	-	many	TRBV10-3	TRBJ2-2
CASSYRDLSTYEQYF	TGTGCCAGCTCTTATCGGGATCTATCGACCTACGAGCAGTACTTC	-	-	TRBV18	TRBJ2-7
CASSPQGGAGLTDTQYF	TGTGCCAGCAGCCCCCAGGGAGGAGCGGGGCTCACAGATACGCAGTATTTT	TRBD2	-	TRBV7-6	TRBJ2-3
CASSSDRVETQYF	TGTGCCAGCAGTTCGGACAGGGTAGAGACCCAGTACTTC	TRBD1	-	TRBV28	TRBJ2-5
CASSLETGWSYEQYF	TGCGCCAGCAGCTTGGAGACAGGGTGGTCCTACGAGCAGTACTTC	TRBD1	-	TRBV5-1	TRBJ2-7
CASSLDWASIYTQYF	TGTGCCAGCAGCTTAGACTGGGCCTCGATTTATACGCAGTATTTT	-	few	TRBV7-6	TRBJ2-3
CASSQGPSGIDTQYF	TGCGCCAGCAGCCAAGGTCCTAGCGGGATCGATACGCAGTATTTT	TRBD2	once	TRBV4-1	TRBJ2-3
CASSTQGLGTDTQYF	TGTGCCAGCAGCACCCAAGGACTCGGCACAGATACGCAGTATTTT	-	-	TRBV6-1	TRBJ2-3
CASGGLEDYGYTF	TGTGCTAGTGGGGGTCTGGAAGACTATGGCTACACCTTC	-	few	TRBV12-5	TRBJ1-2
CASSLKEGNTIYF	TGTGCCAGCAGCTTAAAGGAGGGAAACACCATATATTTT	-	-	TRBV7-9	TRBJ1-3
CASSGGDRKNEQYF	TGTGCCAGCAGTGGGGGGGACAGGAAAAACGAGCAGTACTTC	-	-	TRBV28	TRBJ2-7
CASSWRLREQFF	TGTGCCAGCAGTTGGCGGCTGCGTGAGCAGTTCTTC	-	many	TRBV28	TRBJ2-1
CASSQDNTARVQPQHF	TGTGCCAGCAGCCAAGATAACACAGCGCGGGTACAGCCCCAGCATTTT	-	many	TRBV3-1	TRBJ1-5
CASSWGLAGVVGELFF	TGTGCCAGCAGCTGGGGACTAGCGGGAGTAGTCGGGGAGCTGTTTTTT	TRBD2	few	TRBV7-2	TRBJ2-2
CASSLAGDGGYTF	TGCGCCAGCAGCTTGGCAGGGGATGGGGGCTACACCTTC	-	few	TRBV5-1	TRBJ1-2
CASTGGQDQPQHF	TGTGCCAGCACTGGTGGACAGGATCAGCCCCAGCATTTT	TRBD1	few	TRBV2	TRBJ1-5